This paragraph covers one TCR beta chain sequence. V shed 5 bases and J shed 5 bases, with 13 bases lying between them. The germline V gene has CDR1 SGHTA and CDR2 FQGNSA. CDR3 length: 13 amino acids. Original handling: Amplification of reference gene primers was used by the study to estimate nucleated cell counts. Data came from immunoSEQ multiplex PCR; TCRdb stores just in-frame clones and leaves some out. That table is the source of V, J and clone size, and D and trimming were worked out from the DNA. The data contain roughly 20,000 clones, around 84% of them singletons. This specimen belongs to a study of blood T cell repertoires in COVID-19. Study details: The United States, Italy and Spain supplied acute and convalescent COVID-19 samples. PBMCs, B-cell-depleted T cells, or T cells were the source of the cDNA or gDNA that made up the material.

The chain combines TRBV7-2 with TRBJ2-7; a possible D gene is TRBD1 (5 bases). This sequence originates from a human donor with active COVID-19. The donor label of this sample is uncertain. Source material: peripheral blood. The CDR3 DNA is TGTGCCAGCAGCCCGAGCAGGGTACACGAGCAGTACTTC. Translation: CASSPSRVHEQYF.